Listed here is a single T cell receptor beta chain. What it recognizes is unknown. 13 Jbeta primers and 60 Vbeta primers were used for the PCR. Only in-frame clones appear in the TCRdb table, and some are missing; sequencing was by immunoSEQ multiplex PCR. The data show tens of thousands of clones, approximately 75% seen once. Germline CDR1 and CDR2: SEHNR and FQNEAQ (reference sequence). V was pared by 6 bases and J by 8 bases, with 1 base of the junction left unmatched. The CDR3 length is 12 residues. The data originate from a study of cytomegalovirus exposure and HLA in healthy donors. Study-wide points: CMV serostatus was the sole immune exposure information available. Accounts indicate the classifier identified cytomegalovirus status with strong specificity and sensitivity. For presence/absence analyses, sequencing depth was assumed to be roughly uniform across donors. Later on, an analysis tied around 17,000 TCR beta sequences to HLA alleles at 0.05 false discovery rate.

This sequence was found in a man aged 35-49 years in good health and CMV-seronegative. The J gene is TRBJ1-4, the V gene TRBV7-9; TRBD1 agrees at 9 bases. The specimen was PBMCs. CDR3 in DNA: TGTGCCAGCAGGGGGACAGGGGAAAAACTGTTTTTT. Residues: CASRGTGEKLFF.